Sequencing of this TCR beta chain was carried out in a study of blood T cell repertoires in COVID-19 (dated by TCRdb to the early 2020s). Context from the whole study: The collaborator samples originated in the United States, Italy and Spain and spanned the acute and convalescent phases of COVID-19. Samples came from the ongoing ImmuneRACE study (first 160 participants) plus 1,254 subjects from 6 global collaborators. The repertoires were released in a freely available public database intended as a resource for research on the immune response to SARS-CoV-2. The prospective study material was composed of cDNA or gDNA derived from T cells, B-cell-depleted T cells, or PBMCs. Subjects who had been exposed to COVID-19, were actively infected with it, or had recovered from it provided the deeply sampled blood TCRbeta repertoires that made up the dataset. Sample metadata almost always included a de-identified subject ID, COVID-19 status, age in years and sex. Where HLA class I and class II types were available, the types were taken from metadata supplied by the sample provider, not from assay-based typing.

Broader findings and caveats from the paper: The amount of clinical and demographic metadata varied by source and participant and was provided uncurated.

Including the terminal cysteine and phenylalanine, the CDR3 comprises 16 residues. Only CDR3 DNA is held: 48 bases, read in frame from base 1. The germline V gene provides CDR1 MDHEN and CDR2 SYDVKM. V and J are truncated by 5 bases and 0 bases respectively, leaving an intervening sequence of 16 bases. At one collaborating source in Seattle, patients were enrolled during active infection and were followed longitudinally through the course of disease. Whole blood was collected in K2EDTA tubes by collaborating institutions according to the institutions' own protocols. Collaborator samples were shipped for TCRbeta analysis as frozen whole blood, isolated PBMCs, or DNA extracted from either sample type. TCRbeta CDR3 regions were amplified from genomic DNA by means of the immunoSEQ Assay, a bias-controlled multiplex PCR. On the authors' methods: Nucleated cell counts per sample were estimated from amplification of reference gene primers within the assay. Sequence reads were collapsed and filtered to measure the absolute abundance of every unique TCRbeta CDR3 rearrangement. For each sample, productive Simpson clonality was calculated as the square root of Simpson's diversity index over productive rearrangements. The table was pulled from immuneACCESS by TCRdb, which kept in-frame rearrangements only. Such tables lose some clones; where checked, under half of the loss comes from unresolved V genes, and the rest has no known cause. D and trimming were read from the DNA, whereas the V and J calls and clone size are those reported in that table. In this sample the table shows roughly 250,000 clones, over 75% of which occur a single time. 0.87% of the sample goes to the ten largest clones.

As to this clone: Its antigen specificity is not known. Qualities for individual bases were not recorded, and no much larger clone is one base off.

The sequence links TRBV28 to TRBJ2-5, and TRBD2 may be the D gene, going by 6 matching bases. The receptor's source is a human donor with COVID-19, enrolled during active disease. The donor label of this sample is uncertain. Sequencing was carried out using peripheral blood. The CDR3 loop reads CASSPPLSGYQETQYF. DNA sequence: TGTGCCAGCAGTCCCCCCCTGAGCGGGTACCAAGAGACCCAGTACTTC.